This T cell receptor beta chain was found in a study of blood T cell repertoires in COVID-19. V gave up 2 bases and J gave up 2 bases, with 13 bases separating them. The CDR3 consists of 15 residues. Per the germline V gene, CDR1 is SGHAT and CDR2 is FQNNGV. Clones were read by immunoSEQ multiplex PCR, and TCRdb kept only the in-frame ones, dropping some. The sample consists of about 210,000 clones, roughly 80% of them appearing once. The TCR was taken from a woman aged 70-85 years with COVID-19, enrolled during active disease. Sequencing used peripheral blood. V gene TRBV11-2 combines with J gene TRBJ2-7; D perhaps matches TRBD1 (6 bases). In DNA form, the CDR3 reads TGTGCCAGCAGCTTATCCTCAGGGGTTACCTACGAGCAGTACTTC. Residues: CASSLSSGVTYEQYF.